Each of the 16 T cell receptor beta chains below was sequenced from the same sample in a study of radiotherapy plus CTLA-4 blockade in lung cancer. Assay: immunoSEQ multiplex PCR; the TCRdb copy retains only in-frame clones and omits some. The table lists 70,000 to 90,000 clones, more than 60% of them singletons. Sequenced material: peripheral blood, taken from a patient treated with radiotherapy plus ipilimumab. The receptors shown here come from a human donor with non-small cell lung cancer whose response to radiotherapy plus ipilimumab could not be evaluated. Some clones in this sample may be carry-over from other donors' samples.

The chain carries TRBV28 and TRBJ2-7; D uncertain. This CDR3 region has 13 residues. Trimming shortened V by 3 bases and J by 2 bases, and 8 bases separated the two germline ends. CDR1 is MDHEN, CDR2 SYDVKM, per germline. The CDR3 coding sequence is TGTGCCAGCAGTTTGCGGAATACCTACGAGCAGTACTTC. Its protein product is CASSLRNTYEQYF.

The rearrangement links TRBV4-1 to TRBJ2-1; weak D call: TRBD1 (6 bases). CDR3 length equals 16 residues. Germline V gene data show CDR1 as MGHRA and CDR2 as YSYEKL. The V gene lost 0 bases and the J gene lost 2 bases, with 11 bases spanning the gap. This CDR3 is CASSQEARGTYNEQFF. DNA for the CDR3: TGCGCCAGCAGCCAAGAGGCCAGGGGCACCTACAATGAGCAGTTCTTC.

The V and J genes are TRBV7-8 and TRBJ2-5; the D gene is possibly TRBD2 (6 bases). The CDR3 runs 16 residues. The germline V gene has CDR1 SGHVS and CDR2 FQNEAQ. V lost 5 bases and J lost 5, with 21 bases in between. The CDR3 is CASSPAGQGGGETQYF. The CDR3 DNA reads as TGTGCCAGCAGCCCGGCGGGGCAGGGTGGAGGGGAGACCCAGTACTTC.

The chain links TRBV4-3 to TRBJ2-1; 9 positions agree with TRBD1. The V and J ends lost 1 base and 5 bases, in that order; junction bases with no gene match: 6. Germline CDR1 and CDR2: LGHNA and YSLEER. The CDR3 extends over 16 amino acids. In DNA, the CDR3 is TGCGCCAGCAGCCAAGTCTGGACAGGGGAGCACAATGAGCAGTTCTTC. It translates to CASSQVWTGEHNEQFF.

This clone came up a few times. V and J are TRBV4-1 and TRBJ2-3, with unresolved D. The CDR3 is made up of 14 amino acids. Looked up from germline, CDR1 is MGHRA and CDR2 is YSYEKL. Trimming left V 1 base short and J 5 bases short, with 10 bases between. This CDR3 reads CASSQVAGRDTQYF. The DNA of the CDR3 is TGCGCCAGCAGCCAAGTCGCAGGTCGAGATACGCAGTATTTT.

The rearrangement links TRBV27 to TRBJ1-3; D is uncertain. Germline CDR1 and CDR2: MNHEY and SMNVEV (reference sequence). The CDR3 has 12 residues. With 6 bases removed from V and 4 bases from J, the gap between germline ends came to 7 bases. Here the CDR3 reads CASRSVGNTIYF. The CDR3 DNA is TGTGCCAGCAGAAGCGTGGGAAACACCATATATTTT.

The V call is TRBV29-1, the J call TRBJ1-2; 10 bases are a match to TRBD1. Germline lookup yields CDR1 SQVTM and CDR2 ANQGSEA. Trimming removed 6 bases from V and 3 bases from J; junction bases left unmatched: 1. The CDR3 contains 12 residues. In DNA form, the CDR3 reads TGCAGCGTCGGACAGGGGGACTATGGCTACACCTTC. This translates into CSVGQGDYGYTF.

The chain couples TRBV7-8 to TRBJ2-2; no definite D call. The germline CDR1 and CDR2 sequences are SGHVS and FQNEAQ. V dropped 2 bases and J dropped 7 bases, with 8 bases sitting between them. This CDR3 is 13 amino acids long. The CDR3, as DNA: TGTGCCAGCAGCTTACGGTTTTTCGGGGAGCTGTTTTTT. Residues: CASSLRFFGELFF.

V gene TRBV28 combines with J gene TRBJ1-6, with no clear D. V was trimmed by 4 bases and J by 8 bases, leaving 6 bases between them. The CDR3 is made up of 12 amino acids. From germline, CDR1 is MDHEN and CDR2 SYDVKM. The CDR3 spells CASSSGDSPLHF. DNA of the CDR3: TGTGCCAGCAGTTCCGGGGATTCACCCCTCCACTTT.

This clone showed up just a few times. The V gene is TRBV4-2, the J gene TRBJ1-2, with 7 bases fitting TRBD1. The trim removed 0 bases at V and 1 base at J, leaving 2 bases unmatched. The CDR3 is 15 residues long. Per the germline V gene, CDR1 is LGHNA and CDR2 is YNFKEQ. The CDR3 region is CASSQDQGGNYGYTF. In DNA, the CDR3 is TGTGCCAGCAGCCAAGATCAGGGGGGTAACTATGGCTACACCTTC.

The sample holds one count of this clone. V is TRBV9 and J is TRBJ2-5; maybe TRBD2 (5 bases). This CDR3 comprises 15 residues. Deletions cut 2 bases from V and 1 base from J, with 12 bases between. Germline loops: CDR1 SGDLS, CDR2 YYNGEE. CDR3 loop: CASSVDVRAQETQYF. In DNA form, the CDR3 reads TGTGCCAGCAGCGTGGACGTGAGGGCCCAAGAGACCCAGTACTTC.

The chain links TRBV7-9 to TRBJ2-1; D gene uncertain. V was shortened by 1 base and J by 4 bases, with 5 bases between the two germline ends. This CDR3 region has 13 residues. Looked up from germline, CDR1 is SEHNR and CDR2 is FQNEAQ (reference sequence). CDR3 in DNA: TGTGCCAGCAGCTTAGTACAGTACAATGAGCAGTTCTTC. Translation gives CASSLVQYNEQFF. The variable domain in full, with the rest retrieved from reference TRBV7-9 and TRBJ2-1, is DTGVSQNPRHKITKRGQNVTFRCDPISEHNRLYWYRQTLGQGPEFLTYFQNEAQLEKSRLLSDRFSAERPKGSFSTLEIQRTEQGDSAMYLCASSLVQYNEQFFGPGTRLTVL.

This clone was observed a single time. The chain carries TRBV6-6 and TRBJ2-3, with 9 bases that match TRBD2. V trimming: 0 bases; J trimming: 6 bases; junction bases outside the gene matches: 7. The CDR3 runs 16 residues. Germline lookup yields CDR1 MNHNY and CDR2 SVGAGI (reference sequence). The CDR3 nucleotides read TGTGCCAGCAGTTACTCTCTAGCGGGGACGGTGGATACGCAGTATTTT. Amino acids: CASSYSLAGTVDTQYF.

The chain uses TRBV19 and TRBJ2-1; D possibly corresponds to TRBD1 (5 bases). The V end lost 3 bases, the J end lost 9 bases, and 12 bases lay between the germline ends. The CDR3 is made up of 13 amino acids. The germline gives CDR1 LNHDA, CDR2 SQIVND (reference sequence). The CDR3, as DNA: TGTGCCAGTAGTATTGTAGGGGCAGGTGAGCAGTTCTTC. It specifies CASSIVGAGEQFF. The whole variable domain, remainder taken from reference TRBV19 and TRBJ2-1, is DGGITQSPKYLFRKEGQNVTLSCEQNLNHDAMYWYRQDPGQGLRLIYYSQIVNDFQKGDIAEGYSVSREKKESFPLTVTSAQKNPTAFYLCASSIVGAGEQFFGPGTRLTVL.

This clone was detected only once. The chain links TRBV6-5 to TRBJ2-7; weak D call: TRBD2 (5 bases). Between the trimmed V and J ends, which lost 5 bases and 7 bases, there was a span of 6 bases. Germline lookup yields CDR1 MNHEY and CDR2 SVGAGI. There are 10 residues in the CDR3. The CDR3 loop is CASSRREQYF. The CDR3 DNA is TGTGCCAGCAGTCGGAGGGAGCAGTACTTC.

The chain employs TRBV2 and TRBJ2-2, with TRBD1 matching over 8 bases. This CDR3 region has 16 residues. With 6 bases clipped from V and 4 bases from J, the junction kept 10 bases outside the gene matches. CDR1 is SNHLY and CDR2 is FYNNEI in the germline V gene. CDR3: CASSEDRVLSTGELFF. The CDR3 DNA reads TGTGCCAGCAGCGAGGACAGGGTCCTCTCCACCGGGGAGCTGTTTTTT. The entire variable domain, with the rest obtained from reference TRBV2 and TRBJ2-2, is as follows: EPEVTQTPSHQVTQMGQEVILRCVPISNHLYFYWYRQILGQKVEFLVSFYNNEISEKSEIFDDQFSVERPDGSNFTLKIRSTKLEDSAMYFCASSEDRVLSTGELFFGEGSRLTVL.